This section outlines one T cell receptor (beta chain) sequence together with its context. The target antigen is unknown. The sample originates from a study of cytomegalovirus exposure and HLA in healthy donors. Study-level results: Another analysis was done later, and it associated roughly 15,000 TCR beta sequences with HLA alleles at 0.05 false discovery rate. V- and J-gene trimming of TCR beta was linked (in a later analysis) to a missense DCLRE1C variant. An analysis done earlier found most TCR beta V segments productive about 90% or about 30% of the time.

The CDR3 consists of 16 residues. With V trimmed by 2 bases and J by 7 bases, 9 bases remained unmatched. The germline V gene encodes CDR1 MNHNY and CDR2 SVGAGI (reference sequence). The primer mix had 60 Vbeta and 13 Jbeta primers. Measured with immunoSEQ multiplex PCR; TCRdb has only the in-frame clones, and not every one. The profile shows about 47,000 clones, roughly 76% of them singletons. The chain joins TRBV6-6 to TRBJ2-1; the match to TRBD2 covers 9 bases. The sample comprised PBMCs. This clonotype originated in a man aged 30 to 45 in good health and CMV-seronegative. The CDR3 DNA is TGTGCCAGCAGTTACGGGTTAGCGGGAGTTGGAAATGAGCAGTTCTTC. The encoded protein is CASSYGLAGVGNEQFF.